This passage covers 29 T cell receptor beta chains from one sample sequenced in a study of PD-L1 blockade in urothelial cancer. Sequenced by immunoSEQ multiplex PCR; TCRdb stores in-frame clones only, minus some. This sample carries approximately 94,000 clones, around 87% of them seen once, and the ten largest clones take roughly 2%. As to time point: pretreatment peripheral blood. The input for sequencing was PBMCs, taken around atezolizumab (anti-PD-L1) treatment. All receptors derive from a man aged 55 to 70 with urothelial cancer.

The rearrangement uses TRBV11-3 and TRBJ2-7; D unclear. The germline V gene has CDR1 SGHNT and CDR2 YENEEA. V was trimmed by 0 bases and J by 9 bases, leaving 9 bases between them. The CDR3 loop spans 12 amino acids. CDR3 in amino acids: CASSLDTTGQYF. The CDR3 nucleotides are TGTGCCAGCAGCTTAGATACTACGGGGCAGTACTTC.

V gene TRBV27 combines with J gene TRBJ1-2, with a tentative D call TRBD1 (5 bases). Germline values: CDR1 MNHEY, CDR2 SMNVEV (reference sequence). The V end lost 2 bases, the J end lost 8 bases, and 12 bases lay between the germline ends. The length of the CDR3 is 13 residues. The CDR3 reads CASSLGRVGGYTF. The CDR3 DNA is TGTGCCAGCAGTTTAGGCAGGGTCGGCGGCTACACCTTC.

This chain links TRBV9 with TRBJ2-1, with 10 bases matching TRBD2. Germline values: CDR1 SGDLS, CDR2 YYNGEE. The CDR3 is 17 amino acids. Trimming took 4 bases from V and 6 from J; bases not matched to a gene: 13. The CDR3 bases are TGTGCCAGCAGCTCCCCCCGGAGGGCTAGCGGGAGCAATGAGCAGTTCTTC. It translates to CASSSPRRASGSNEQFF.

V usage is TRBV18 and J usage is TRBJ2-7, with 8 bases that match TRBD1. The CDR3 length is 16 residues. The V gene's germline CDR1 is KGHSH and CDR2 LQKENI. Trimming at V came to 3 bases and at J to 6 bases, leaving 13 bases not matched to a gene. For the CDR3, the DNA is TGTGCCAGCTCACCCGGACAGGGCAAAACTTCGGTCGAGCAGTACTTC. This sequence encodes CASSPGQGKTSVEQYF.

The J gene is TRBJ1-1, the V gene TRBV12-1; TRBD1, the table's D call, was not compared with the DNA. TRBV12-1 is a known pseudogene. The CDR3 has 14 residues. The CDR3, as DNA: TGTGCCAGCAGCCCCCCCAGGGTAAACACTGAAGCTTTCTTT. Translation: CASSPPRVNTEAFF.

This clone appeared once. The rearrangement links TRBV27 to TRBJ2-2; 9 bases map to TRBD2. CDR1 MNHEY and CDR2 SMNVEV come from the germline V gene (reference sequence). CDR3 size: 15 residues. Trimming took 1 base from V and 7 from J; bases not matched to a gene: 4. CDR3 sequence: CASSLLAGVVGELFF. Here the CDR3 DNA reads TGTGCCAGCAGTTTATTAGCGGGAGTGGTCGGGGAGCTGTTTTTT.

The chain carries TRBV5-1 and TRBJ2-5; tentatively, D is TRBD2 (6 bases). The CDR3 runs to 16 residues. The V end was cut by 0 bases, the J end by 5 bases, with 17 bases between. Germline assignment: CDR1 SGHRS and CDR2 YFSETQ. In DNA, the CDR3 is TGCGCCAGCAGCTTGGGCCTAGCGTTGATCGAGGAGACCCAGTACTTC. It is translated as CASSLGLALIEETQYF.

Notes on this clone: A read error may account for a junction end that differs from germline. The chain joins TRBV10-3 to TRBJ2-4, with TRBD2 matching 12 bases. CDR3 length equals 13 residues. CDR1 is ENHRY and CDR2 is SYGVKD in the germline V gene. This chain's CDR3 is CAISESLAGGVLF. The DNA for the CDR3 is TGTGCCATCAGTGAGTCCCTAGCGGGGGGGGTGCTCTTC.

The J gene is TRBJ1-2, the V gene TRBV19, with a possible D match to TRBD1 (5 bases). Trimming removed 10 bases at V and 3 bases at J, with 15 bases between. There are 13 residues in the CDR3. Germline assignment: CDR1 LNHDA and CDR2 SQIVND (reference sequence). DNA of the CDR3: TGTGCCACCCTCCACGACAGAGACTATGGCTACACCTTC. Its translation: CATLHDRDYGYTF.

The genes are TRBV9 and TRBJ1-1, with no clear D. V was cut by 0 bases and J by 4 bases, with 13 bases left in between. Germline CDR1 is SGDLS and CDR2 is YYNGEE. The CDR3 runs to 15 residues. CDR3 DNA: TGTGCCAGCAGCGTAGGGCCCCGGGAGGCCACTGAAGCTTTCTTT. It specifies CASSVGPREATEAFF.

V is TRBV18 and J is TRBJ1-4, with no clear D. This CDR3 is built from 13 residues. Germline V gene data show CDR1 as KGHSH and CDR2 as LQKENI. V shed 6 bases and J shed 5 bases, with 10 bases lying between them. CDR3 protein: CASSFGVNEKLFF. CDR3 sequence (DNA): TGTGCCAGCTCCTTCGGAGTGAATGAAAAACTGTTTTTT.

V gene TRBV5-1 combines with J gene TRBJ1-1, with 10 bases lining up with TRBD1. V lost 7 bases to trimming and J lost 4 bases; unmatched junction nucleotides: 7. The germline V gene has CDR1 SGHRS and CDR2 YFSETQ. This CDR3 comprises 14 residues. CDR3 coding DNA: TGCGCCAGCTTCCGGGACAGGGGTGCCACTGAAGCTTTCTTT. Translated: CASFRDRGATEAFF.

V is TRBV7-3 and J is TRBJ2-1, with D unresolved. The CDR3 runs to 16 residues. Germline-derived CDR1 and CDR2 are SGHTA and FQGTGA. V lost 1 base and J lost 3, with 13 bases in between. The CDR3 spells CASSLSLHKDYNEQFF. For the CDR3, the DNA is TGTGCCAGCAGCTTAAGCTTACACAAAGACTACAATGAGCAGTTCTTC.

The chain recombines TRBV18 with TRBJ1-1, with D possibly being TRBD1 (6 bases). Germline V CDR1 and CDR2: KGHSH, LQKENI. Trimming took off 0 bases at V and 5 bases at J, with 10 bases between the two ends. This CDR3 is 14 amino acids long. CDR3 in amino acids: CASSPPGDTTEAFF. The CDR3, as DNA: TGTGCCAGCTCACCACCGGGGGACACAACTGAAGCTTTCTTT.

The chain joins TRBV15 to TRBJ2-7, with D perhaps matching TRBD1 (5 bases). Germline lookup yields CDR1 LNHNV and CDR2 YYDKDF (reference sequence). V lost 0 bases and J 2 bases, leaving 8 bases between the germline ends. The CDR3 runs to 14 residues. This chain's CDR3 is CATSRDRETYEQYF. CDR3 in DNA: TGTGCCACCAGCAGAGACAGGGAAACCTACGAGCAGTACTTC.

The chain is built from TRBV5-1 and TRBJ2-4, with D perhaps TRBD1 (6 bases). Germline values: CDR1 SGHRS, CDR2 YFSETQ. CDR3 length equals 14 residues. Between the trimmed V and J ends, which lost 4 bases and 8 bases, there was a span of 16 bases. CDR3 bases: TGCGCCAGCAGCCCCGGGCAGGGGATAGACATTCAGTACTTC. Its translation is CASSPGQGIDIQYF.

For the CDR3, the DNA is TGTGCCAGCAGTCAGACTCGCACGGGGGATACGCAGTATTTT. It codes for CASSQTRTGDTQYF. The chain carries TRBV6-5 and TRBJ2-3; TRBD2 is a possible D gene (5 bases). This CDR3 has 14 amino acids. Germline V gene data show CDR1 as MNHEY and CDR2 as SVGAGI. With 5 bases removed from V and 6 bases from J, the gap between germline ends came to 15 bases.

V gene TRBV7-9 combines with J gene TRBJ2-3; TRBD2 agrees at 12 bases. This CDR3 is 14 amino acids long. The junction had 4 bases not matched to a gene; V was cut back by 4 bases and J by 8 bases. From germline, CDR1 is SEHNR and CDR2 FQNEAQ (reference sequence). This CDR3 is CASSSPGLAGTQYF. CDR3 nucleotide sequence: TGTGCCAGCAGCTCCCCGGGACTAGCGGGTACGCAGTATTTT.

The rearrangement links TRBV5-6 to TRBJ1-3, with D possibly matching TRBD1 (5 bases). The CDR3 is 14 residues long. V was cut by 4 bases and J by 2 bases, with 10 bases left in between. Germline CDR1 and CDR2: SGHDT and YYEEEE. In DNA form, the CDR3 reads TGTGCCAGCAGCGTGGACATCCCTGGAAACACCATATATTTT. Amino acids: CASSVDIPGNTIYF.

This chain links TRBV28 with TRBJ2-7; 9 bases line up with TRBD1. The ends lost 6 bases at V and 5 bases at J; junction bases unmatched: 5. CDR3 length: 13 amino acids. The germline V gene has CDR1 MDHEN and CDR2 SYDVKM. CDR3 nucleotides: TGTGCCAGCAGGAGGGACAGGGCCAACGAGCAGTACTTC. This gives the protein CASRRDRANEQYF.

This clone has just one count. This chain uses TRBV5-1 with TRBJ1-5; D call uncertain. The CDR3 is 15 residues long. Per the germline V gene, CDR1 is SGHRS and CDR2 is YFSETQ. Trimming took off 2 bases at V and 3 bases at J, with 12 bases between the two ends. In DNA, the CDR3 is TGCGCCAGCAGCTTAAACTCGGGGATCAATCAGCCCCAGCATTTT. Its translation: CASSLNSGINQPQHF.

The V gene is TRBV6-6, the J gene TRBJ2-5; possible D gene TRBD1, 6 bases. Trimming shortened V by 2 bases and J by 5 bases, and 18 bases separated the two germline ends. CDR1 is MNHNY, CDR2 SVGAGI, per germline (reference sequence). This CDR3 is built from 16 residues. In DNA form, the CDR3 reads TGTGCCAGCAGTTACCCCAAAGGGCAGGGGTGGGAGACCCAGTACTTC. Its protein is CASSYPKGQGWETQYF.

This clone was detected only a few times. The genes are TRBV6-5 and TRBJ1-6; D perhaps matches TRBD1 (6 bases). From germline, CDR1 is MNHEY and CDR2 SVGAGI. Trimming left V 5 bases short and J 2 bases short, with 10 bases between. This CDR3 is 15 amino acids long. This chain's CDR3 is CASSRGQPYNSPLHF. The DNA for the CDR3 is TGTGCCAGCAGTCGGGGACAACCCTATAATTCACCCCTCCACTTT.

The rearrangement joins TRBV13 to TRBJ2-3; 14 bases are shared with TRBD2. The trim removed 2 bases at V and 0 bases at J, leaving 10 bases unmatched. The germline V gene has CDR1 PRHDT and CDR2 FYEKMQ (reference sequence). There are 20 residues in the CDR3. The CDR3 nucleotides are TGTGCCAGCAGCTTACGGATACGGAGACTAGCGGGAGGGAGCACAGATACGCAGTATTTT. Amino acid sequence: CASSLRIRRLAGGSTDTQYF.

The V and J genes are TRBV5-4 and TRBJ1-2; D uncertain. CDR3 length: 11 amino acids. Germline V gives CDR1 SGHNT, CDR2 YYREEE (reference sequence). V was cut by 0 bases and J by 8 bases, with 5 bases left in between. DNA for the CDR3: TGTGCCAGCAGCTTGGATGAGGGCTACACCTTC. The encoded protein is CASSLDEGYTF.

This clone appeared once. The chain recombines TRBV10-1 with TRBJ1-4; D remains unclear. Looked up from germline, CDR1 is WNHNN and CDR2 is SYGVQD (reference sequence). CDR3 length equals 14 residues. V lost 6 bases and J lost 7, with 15 bases in between. Written as DNA, the CDR3 is TGCGCCAGCAGCGACCCCGGGTCCGGTGAAAAACTGTTTTTT. This gives the protein CASSDPGSGEKLFF.

The rearrangement joins TRBV30 to TRBJ2-3, with 13 bases fitting TRBD2. Trimming at V came to 1 base and at J to 6 bases, leaving 4 bases not matched to a gene. CDR3 length equals 15 residues. In germline, CDR1 is GTSNPN, CDR2 SVGIG (reference sequence). Written as DNA, the CDR3 is TGTGCCTGGAGTGGGACTAGCGGGAGTAGGGATACGCAGTATTTT. Amino acids: CAWSGTSGSRDTQYF.

The V gene is TRBV7-9, the J gene TRBJ1-5, with D possibly being TRBD1 (6 bases). The V gene's germline CDR1 is SEHNR and CDR2 FQNEAQ (reference sequence). V dropped 1 base and J dropped 2 bases, with 18 bases sitting between them. The CDR3 extends over 18 amino acids. The CDR3 region is CASSLGGTGIIGNQPQHF. The CDR3 DNA reads TGTGCCAGCAGCTTAGGGGGTACAGGGATAATTGGCAATCAGCCCCAGCATTTT. The full variable domain, with the rest looked up from reference TRBV7-9 and TRBJ1-5, is DTGVSQNPRHKITKRGQNVTFRCDPISEHNRLYWYRQTLGQGPEFLTYFQNEAQLEKSRLLSDRFSAERPKGSFSTLEIQRTEQGDSAMYLCASSLGGTGIIGNQPQHFGDGTRLSIL.

The chain employs TRBV7-2 and TRBJ2-1; possible D gene TRBD2, 6 bases. The germline V gene has CDR1 SGHTA and CDR2 FQGNSA. The CDR3 is 11 residues long. The ends were cut back, 8 bases at V and 8 bases at J, with 10 bases in the middle. The CDR3 region is CASPGEDEQFF. The CDR3 DNA follows: TGTGCCAGCCCTGGGGAGGATGAGCAGTTCTTC.